These 23 T cell receptor beta chains were all obtained from the same sample, sequenced in a study of T cell responses to AZD1222 COVID-19 vaccine. Assay used: immunoSEQ multiplex PCR; TCRdb lists only in-frame clones, some missing. Of about 84,000 clones listed, around 90% are singletons. Sample: peripheral blood, taken on day 0 of AZD1222 vaccination. These TCRs come from an adult in good health.

This chain joins TRBV6-1 and TRBJ2-7; TRBD1 aligns across 7 bases. In germline, CDR1 is MNHNS, CDR2 SASEGT. Trimming at V came to 3 bases and at J to 4 bases, leaving 15 bases not matched to a gene. This CDR3 contains 17 residues. CDR3 amino acids: CASSDAGLGTATYEQYF. The DNA of the CDR3 is TGTGCCAGCAGTGATGCAGGGCTGGGGACAGCCACGTACGAGCAGTACTTC.

The chain joins TRBV7-6 to TRBJ1-1; TRBD1 matches 8 bases. Losses at the gene ends were 5 bases for V and 5 bases for J; bases not matched to a gene: 4. CDR1 is SGHVS, CDR2 FNYEAQ, per germline. The CDR3 is 13 residues long. CDR3 nucleotide sequence: TGTGCCAGCAGCCTCGGACAGGGTACTGAAGCTTTCTTT. Translated, it gives CASSLGQGTEAFF.

The table lists this clone with a few counts. The DNA for the CDR3 is TGTGCCACCAGCAGAGATCGGACAGGAGGGGAGACCCAGTACTTC. Residues: CATSRDRTGGETQYF. The rearrangement links TRBV15 to TRBJ2-5; possible D gene TRBD1, 7 bases. Germline values: CDR1 LNHNV, CDR2 YYDKDF (reference sequence). Between the trimmed V and J ends, which lost 0 bases and 5 bases, there was a span of 13 bases. CDR3 length: 15 residues.

V usage is TRBV12-3 or TRBV12-4 and J usage is TRBJ1-6; D remains ambiguous. The CDR3 runs 13 residues. V lost 10 bases and J 6 bases, leaving 13 bases between the germline ends. The CDR3 here is CAILDGLNSPLHF. Written as DNA, the CDR3 is TGTGCCATCTTAGACGGACTTAATTCACCCCTCCACTTT.

The genes are TRBV6-5 and TRBJ1-5; D is unresolved. Trimming removed 0 bases from V and 4 bases from J, with 7 bases in between. CDR1 MNHEY and CDR2 SVGAGI come from the germline V gene. The length of the CDR3 is 14 residues. The CDR3 region is CASSYSPVNQPQHF. In DNA form, the CDR3 reads TGTGCCAGCAGTTACTCCCCAGTGAATCAGCCCCAGCATTTT.

The chain is built from TRBV5-1 and TRBJ1-2; TRBD1 matches 7 bases. After removal of 3 bases from V and 2 bases from J, the junction contained 4 bases not matched to a gene. The CDR3 covers 14 residues. Germline V CDR1 and CDR2: SGHRS, YFSETQ. CDR3: CASSSQTGNYGYTF. Here the CDR3 DNA reads TGCGCCAGCAGCTCCCAGACAGGGAACTATGGCTACACCTTC.

The chain carries TRBV2 and TRBJ1-5; 7 bases are shared with TRBD1. V shed 0 bases, J shed 6 bases, and the junction held 5 bases outside the gene matches. The CDR3 totals 15 residues. Germline-derived CDR1 and CDR2 are SNHLY and FYNNEI. CDR3 region: CASSEALQGSQPQHF. The CDR3 DNA follows: TGTGCCAGCAGTGAAGCGTTACAGGGGAGTCAGCCCCAGCATTTT.

DNA of the CDR3: TGTGCCAGCACCCCGGGGGAGGGCGCCCTAGAGGGCTATGGCTACACCTTC. As protein: CASTPGEGALEGYGYTF. The chain has TRBV27 and TRBJ1-2, with D perhaps TRBD1 (5 bases). Trimming shortened V by 7 bases and J by 4 bases, and 25 bases separated the two germline ends. CDR3 length: 17 residues. Germline CDR1 is MNHEY and CDR2 is SMNVEV (reference sequence).

The chain employs TRBV2 and TRBJ1-1; 10 nucleotides align to TRBD1. Germline loops: CDR1 SNHLY, CDR2 FYNNEI. This CDR3 contains 17 residues. V lost 4 bases, J lost 3 bases, and 11 bases stayed unmatched. CDR3 amino acids: CASSVPGQGLGDTEAFF. In nucleotides, the CDR3 is TGTGCCAGCAGTGTACCGGGACAGGGGCTAGGGGACACTGAAGCTTTCTTT.

The CDR3 coding sequence is TGCAGCGTTGATAGCAGGAGCACAGATACGCAGTATTTT. Its translation is CSVDSRSTDTQYF. V gene TRBV29-1 combines with J gene TRBJ2-3; D not resolved. The CDR3 is 13 amino acids. With 3 bases removed from V and 0 bases from J, the gap between germline ends came to 7 bases. Germline V CDR1 and CDR2: SQVTM, ANQGSEA.

In its sample, this clone was seen once. The CDR3 spells CASGTLFGLAGGPAGELFF. The DNA of the CDR3 is TGTGCTAGTGGGACACTATTTGGATTGGCGGGAGGGCCGGCCGGGGAGCTGTTTTTT. This chain links TRBV12-5 with TRBJ2-2, with TRBD2 matching 9 bases. This CDR3 region has 19 residues. J gave up 6 bases and V 6 bases, and 20 bases lay outside the gene matches. Germline lookup yields CDR1 LGHNT and CDR2 FRNRAP.

The chain recombines TRBV5-4 with TRBJ2-7; D may be TRBD2 (6 bases). This CDR3 comprises 13 residues. Per the germline V gene, CDR1 is SGHNT and CDR2 is YYREEE (reference sequence). Trimming cost V 0 bases and J 3 bases, with 7 bases left between them. The CDR3 sequence: CASSLVGGYEQYF. The DNA for the CDR3 is TGTGCCAGCAGCTTGGTGGGGGGCTACGAGCAGTACTTC.

V is TRBV9 and J is TRBJ1-5, with TRBD1 as a possible D gene (5 bases). Trimming shortened V by 4 bases and J by 0 bases, and 11 bases separated the two germline ends. In germline, CDR1 is SGDLS, CDR2 YYNGEE. The CDR3 totals 15 residues. As DNA, the CDR3 is TGTGCCAGCAGCCCCCAGGGTGCTAGCAATCAGCCCCAGCATTTT. Protein sequence: CASSPQGASNQPQHF.

The genes are TRBV5-1 and TRBJ2-2, with D tentatively TRBD1 (7 bases). Germline lookup yields CDR1 SGHRS and CDR2 YFSETQ. The V end was cut by 2 bases, the J end by 0 bases, with 11 bases between. The CDR3 sequence is 16 residues long. CDR3 sequence: CASSFRGTANTGELFF. The CDR3 bases are TGCGCCAGCAGCTTTCGCGGGACAGCGAACACCGGGGAGCTGTTTTTT.

This clone has a single count. The chain carries TRBV7-2 and TRBJ1-2; possibly TRBD1 for D (6 bases). Germline values: CDR1 SGHTA, CDR2 FQGNSA. CDR3 size: 13 residues. Trimming removed 1 base at V and 4 bases at J, with 7 bases between. This CDR3 is CASSLVGGYGYTF. The DNA for the CDR3 is TGTGCCAGCAGCTTAGTAGGGGGCTATGGCTACACCTTC.

This sequence joins TRBV2 and TRBJ2-3; D not resolved. The CDR3 has 13 amino acids. The V and J ends lost 8 bases and 1 base respectively, with 10 bases between them. Germline CDR1 and CDR2: SNHLY and FYNNEI. The CDR3 nucleotides read TGTGCCAGCGGACCGGTCCGCACAGATACGCAGTATTTT. It codes for CASGPVRTDTQYF.

V is TRBV18 and J is TRBJ1-6, with a tentative D call TRBD1 (5 bases). In germline, CDR1 is KGHSH, CDR2 LQKENI. Trimming shortened V by 3 bases and J by 7 bases, and 10 bases separated the two germline ends. The CDR3 contains 14 residues. This CDR3 is CASSPGDGNSPLHF. DNA of the CDR3: TGTGCCAGCTCACCTGGGGACGGGAATTCACCCCTCCACTTT.

This clone showed up just a few times. This sequence joins TRBV30 and TRBJ2-4; 7 bases fit TRBD2. CDR1 is GTSNPN, CDR2 SVGIG, per germline (reference sequence). V dropped 0 bases and J dropped 0; count of bases not matched to a gene: 8. This CDR3 is 17 amino acids long. CDR3 in amino acids: CAWSVRGGGVAKNIQYF. CDR3 bases: TGTGCCTGGAGTGTACGCGGGGGTGGTGTAGCCAAAAACATTCAGTACTTC.

The chain uses TRBV3-1 (or the pseudogene TRBV3-2) and TRBJ2-3; tentatively, D is TRBD2 (6 bases). CDR3 size: 15 residues. Trimming took 0 bases from V and 1 from J, leaving 8 bases between them. Germline loops: CDR1 LGHDT, CDR2 YNNKEL (reference sequence). The CDR3: CASSQDPGGTDTQYF. DNA of the CDR3: TGTGCCAGCAGCCAAGATCCGGGGGGCACAGATACGCAGTATTTT.

This chain uses TRBV18 with TRBJ2-3; D not certain. This CDR3 has 14 amino acids. Trimming stripped 3 bases from V and 4 bases from J, with 11 bases between. Germline V gene data show CDR1 as KGHSH and CDR2 as LQKENI. The DNA of the CDR3 is TGTGCCAGCTCACCCTATGAGGCTGCAGATACGCAGTATTTT. Its translation is CASSPYEAADTQYF.

V is TRBV9 and J is TRBJ2-7; 9 bases align to TRBD2. Trimming at V came to 3 bases and at J to 5 bases, leaving 0 bases not matched to a gene. This CDR3 spans 12 amino acids. Germline CDR1 is SGDLS and CDR2 is YYNGEE. CDR3 loop: CASSGLADEQYF. The CDR3 bases are TGTGCCAGCAGCGGACTAGCGGACGAGCAGTACTTC. Using reference TRBV9 and TRBJ2-7 for the parts outside the CDR3, the full variable domain is DSGVTQTPKHLITATGQRVTLRCSPRSGDLSVYWYQQSLDQGLQFLIQYYNGEERAKGNILERFSAQQFPDLHSELNLSSLELGDSALYFCASSGLADEQYFGPGTRLTVT.

The rearrangement uses TRBV7-9 and TRBJ1-5; possibly TRBD1 for D (5 bases). Germline assignment: CDR1 SEHNR and CDR2 FQNEAQ (reference sequence). Trimming pared 1 base from V and 1 base from J, leaving 11 bases between. There are 16 residues in the CDR3. The CDR3 nucleotides are TGTGCCAGCAGCTTAGTTTCTGGGGGGAGCAATCAGCCCCAGCATTTT. As protein: CASSLVSGGSNQPQHF.

The chain joins TRBV18 to TRBJ2-1, with D possibly TRBD2 on 5 matching bases. The CDR3 has 12 amino acids. Germline V gives CDR1 KGHSH, CDR2 LQKENI. Trimming cost V 1 base and J 9 bases, with 7 bases left between them. The CDR3 DNA follows: TGTGCCAGCTCACCACAGCGGATTGAGCAGTTCTTC. Translating it yields CASSPQRIEQFF.